This T cell receptor (beta chain) stems from a study of graft-versus-host responses after intestinal transplantation (dated by TCRdb to 2020 to 2023). About the study as a whole: Recipients received multivisceral, liver-intestinal, or isolated intestinal transplants. Every recipient was given anti-thymocyte globulin induction, then maintenance tacrolimus and steroids for roughly 3 years. After intestinal transplantation, graft-versus-host and host-versus-graft alloreactive T cell clones in the graft, circulation and bone marrow were tracked using bulk TCR-beta CDR3 sequencing. Alloreactive clones were identified by sequencing pre-transplant mixed lymphocyte reaction products and comparing these products with unstimulated pre-transplant donor and recipient T cells. The cohort enrolled some 24 intestinal transplant recipients, one of whom was a retransplant, and 3 patients without pretransplant specimens were excluded. Donor T cell macrochimerism was defined as a peak of at least 4% donor T cells among recipient peripheral blood mononuclear cells. Samples from a few later patients were sequenced in-house on an Illumina MiSeq with MiXCR processing rather than by the commercial service.

Turning to this clone: Its recognized antigen is unknown. No quality values exist for individual bases; no much larger clone is one base distant.

Beyond this particular receptor, the publication reports: GvH clones turned up in recipient bone marrow, with some appearing earlier in ileal mucosa or blood, a pattern consistent with an intestinal mucosal origin. High GvH to HvG T cell clonal ratios were observed in the allografts of patients with donor T cell macrochimerism. Early after transplant, peak levels of circulating GvH clones were found to be associated with declines in HvG clones. Conclusions were limited by the relatively low number and heterogeneity of intestinal transplant patients.

Receptor libraries were prepared by the immunoSEQ multiplex PCR assay. Adaptive Biotechnologies carried out high-throughput TCR-beta CDR3 sequencing of genomic DNA for most patients. Per the original workflow: Adaptive's ImmunoSEQ software supplied the TCR sequencing data for 15 to 20 patients, while MiXCR and VDJtools were used to process a few other patients. CDR3 nucleotide sequences shared by donor and recipient were removed because the origin of these sequences could not be assigned. To count as alloreactive, a clone needed at least 2-fold expansion over unstimulated cells and a minimum CFSE-low frequency of 0.002% (template counts) or 0.001% (read counts). A clone was considered mappable if detected in the sequenced pre-transplant spleen, lymph node, or MLR CFSE-low populations of the donor or recipient. Cumulative frequency of alloreactive clones was calculated as a percentage of all sequences weighted by copy number. The source is immuneACCESS, and TCRdb retained only in-frame sequences with V and J called. Part of the clones is not carried over; for the studies checked, unresolved V genes explain less than half of this, and the remainder is unexplained. V and J calls plus clone size are reproduced from that table; the DNA served to infer D and trimming. The sample table holds about 25,000 clones, of which over 90% were seen once. In total, the top ten clones hold around 0.54% of the sample.

The CDR3 goes from the cysteine to the phenylalanine over 15 residues. Kept here is only the CDR3 DNA, which spans 45 bases and is read in frame from base 1. V lost 0 bases and J lost 3 bases, and the count of bases not matched to a germline gene is 3. CDR1 SGHNT and CDR2 YYREEE are derived from the germline V gene (reference sequence). Blood samples were collected up to 4 times in the first month after transplant and then at least monthly when available. The TCR was taken from a human patient who received an intestinal transplant, so some T cells may come from the graft donor. The sequences come from PBMCs, collected 18 days after transplant. The sequence is built from TRBV5-4 and TRBJ2-7, with 10 bases in between that match TRBD2. The CDR3 region: CASSLASGGGYEQYF. Here is the DNA: TGTGCCAGCAGCTTGGCCAGCGGGGGGGGCTACGAGCAGTACTTC.